This record looks at one TCR beta chain sequence and its context. No antigen is known for it. There are 11 residues in the CDR3. Germline lookup yields CDR1 SGHRS and CDR2 YFSETQ. Deletions cut 4 bases from V and 5 bases from J, with 5 bases between. Libraries were prepared by immunoSEQ multiplex PCR; TCRdb keeps only in-frame clonotypes and omits some of them. The sample consists of tens of thousands of clones, about 71% of them appearing once. These data are taken from a study of radiotherapy plus CTLA-4 blockade in lung cancer. Study-wide results and caveats: Some TCR clones had been derived from tumors. These clones expanded in peripheral blood after radiotherapy plus ipilimumab. Early blood T cell clone dynamics reportedly forecast response best, with interferon-beta.

Sequencing was performed on peripheral blood, taken from a patient treated with radiotherapy plus ipilimumab. The sequence was collected from a human donor with non-small cell lung cancer whose response to radiotherapy plus ipilimumab could not be evaluated. The genes are TRBV5-1 and TRBJ2-3; perhaps TRBD2 as D (5 bases). The chain's CDR3 is CASSEGDTQYF. CDR3 coding DNA: TGCGCCAGCAGCGAGGGAGATACGCAGTATTTT. Variable domain in full (rest from reference TRBV5-1 and TRBJ2-3): KAGVTQTPRYLIKTRGQQVTLSCSPISGHRSVSWYQQTPGQGLQFLFEYFSETQRNKGNFPGRFSGRQFSNSRSEMNVSTLELGDSALYLCASSEGDTQYFGPGTRLTVL.